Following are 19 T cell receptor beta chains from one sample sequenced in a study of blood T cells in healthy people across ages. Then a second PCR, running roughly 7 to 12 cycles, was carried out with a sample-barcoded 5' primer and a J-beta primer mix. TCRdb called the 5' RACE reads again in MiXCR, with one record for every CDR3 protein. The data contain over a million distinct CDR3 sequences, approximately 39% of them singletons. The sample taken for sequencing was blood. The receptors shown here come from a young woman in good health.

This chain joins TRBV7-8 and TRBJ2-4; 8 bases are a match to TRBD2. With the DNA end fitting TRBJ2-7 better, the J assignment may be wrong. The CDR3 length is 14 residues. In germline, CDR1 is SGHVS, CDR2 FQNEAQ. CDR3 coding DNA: TGTGCCAGCAGCCCCTCAAGACTAGCGACCGAGCAGTACTTC. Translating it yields CASSPSRLATEQYF.

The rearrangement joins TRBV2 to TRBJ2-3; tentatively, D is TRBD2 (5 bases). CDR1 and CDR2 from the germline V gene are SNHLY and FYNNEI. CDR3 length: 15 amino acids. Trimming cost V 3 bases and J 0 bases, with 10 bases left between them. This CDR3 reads CASSEERSSTDTQYF. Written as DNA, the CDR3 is TGTGCCAGCAGTGAGGAGCGGTCGAGCACAGATACGCAGTATTTT.

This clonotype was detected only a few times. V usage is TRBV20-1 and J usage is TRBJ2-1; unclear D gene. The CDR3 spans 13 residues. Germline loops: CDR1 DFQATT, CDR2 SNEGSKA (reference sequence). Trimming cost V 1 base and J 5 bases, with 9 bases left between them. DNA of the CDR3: TGCAGTGCTAGAGTCCCACCCAACAATGAGCAGTTCTTC. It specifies CSARVPPNNEQFF.

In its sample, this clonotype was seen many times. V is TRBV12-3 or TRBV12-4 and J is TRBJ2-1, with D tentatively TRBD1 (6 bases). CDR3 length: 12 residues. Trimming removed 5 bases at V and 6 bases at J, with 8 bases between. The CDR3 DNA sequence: TGTGCCAGCAGTATACAGGGCAATGAGCAGTTCTTC. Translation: CASSIQGNEQFF.

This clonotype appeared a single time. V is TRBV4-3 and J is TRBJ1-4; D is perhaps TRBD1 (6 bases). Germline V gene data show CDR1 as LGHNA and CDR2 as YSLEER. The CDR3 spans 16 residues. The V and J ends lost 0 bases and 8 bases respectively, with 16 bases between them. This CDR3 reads CASSQDHGGAGEKLFF. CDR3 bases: TGCGCCAGCAGCCAAGACCATGGGGGGGCGGGAGAAAAACTGTTTTTT.

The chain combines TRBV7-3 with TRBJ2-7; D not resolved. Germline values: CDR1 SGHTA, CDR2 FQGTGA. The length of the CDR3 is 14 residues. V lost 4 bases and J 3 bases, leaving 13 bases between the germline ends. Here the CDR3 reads CASSSLGLDYEQYF. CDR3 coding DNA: TGTGCCAGCAGCTCCCTCGGGCTAGACTACGAGCAGTACTTC.

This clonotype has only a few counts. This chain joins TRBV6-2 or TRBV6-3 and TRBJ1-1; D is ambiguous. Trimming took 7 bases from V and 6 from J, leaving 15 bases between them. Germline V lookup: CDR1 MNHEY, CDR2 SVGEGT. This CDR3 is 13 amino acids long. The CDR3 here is CASITLPGSEAFF. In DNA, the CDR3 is TGTGCCAGCATCACCCTACCAGGATCTGAAGCTTTCTTT.

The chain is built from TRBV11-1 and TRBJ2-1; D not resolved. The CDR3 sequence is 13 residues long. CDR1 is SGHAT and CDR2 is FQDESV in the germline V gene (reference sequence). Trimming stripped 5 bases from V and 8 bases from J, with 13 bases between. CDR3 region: CASSPNMGYEQFF. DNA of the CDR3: TGTGCCAGCAGCCCAAACATGGGGTATGAGCAGTTCTTC.

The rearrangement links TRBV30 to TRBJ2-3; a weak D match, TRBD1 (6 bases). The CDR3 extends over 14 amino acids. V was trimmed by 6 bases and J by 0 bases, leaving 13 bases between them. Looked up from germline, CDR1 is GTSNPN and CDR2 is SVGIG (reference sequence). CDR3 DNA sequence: TGTGCCTGTCGCTCCGGACAGAGCACAGATACGCAGTATTTT. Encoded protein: CACRSGQSTDTQYF.

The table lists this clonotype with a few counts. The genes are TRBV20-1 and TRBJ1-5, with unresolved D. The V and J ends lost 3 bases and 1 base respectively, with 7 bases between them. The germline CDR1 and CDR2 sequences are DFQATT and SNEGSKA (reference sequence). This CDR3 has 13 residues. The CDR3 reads CSASGESNQPQHF. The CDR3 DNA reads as TGCAGTGCTAGCGGTGAGAGCAATCAGCCCCAGCATTTT.

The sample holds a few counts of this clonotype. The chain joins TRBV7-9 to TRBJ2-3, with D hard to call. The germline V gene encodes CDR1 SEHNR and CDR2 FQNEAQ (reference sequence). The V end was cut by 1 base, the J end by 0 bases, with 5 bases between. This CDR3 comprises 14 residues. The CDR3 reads CASSLVKSTDTQYF. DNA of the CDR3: TGTGCCAGCAGCTTAGTTAAGAGCACAGATACGCAGTATTTT.

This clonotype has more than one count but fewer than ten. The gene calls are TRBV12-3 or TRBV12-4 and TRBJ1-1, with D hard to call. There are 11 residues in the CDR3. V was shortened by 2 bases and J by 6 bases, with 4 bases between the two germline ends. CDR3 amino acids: CASSLWAEAFF. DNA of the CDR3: TGTGCCAGCAGTTTATGGGCTGAAGCTTTCTTT.

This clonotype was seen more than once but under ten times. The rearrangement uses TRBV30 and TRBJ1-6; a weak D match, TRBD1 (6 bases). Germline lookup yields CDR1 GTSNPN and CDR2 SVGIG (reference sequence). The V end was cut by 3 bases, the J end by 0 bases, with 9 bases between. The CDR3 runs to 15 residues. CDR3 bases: TGTGCCTGGAGGAAGGACAGCTCCTATAATTCACCCCTCCACTTT. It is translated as CAWRKDSSYNSPLHF. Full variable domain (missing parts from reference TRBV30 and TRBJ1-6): SQTIHQWPATLVQPVGSPLSLECTVEGTSNPNLYWYRQAAGRGLQLLFYSVGIGQISSEVPQNLSASRPQDRQFILSSKKLLLSDSGFYLCAWRKDSSYNSPLHFGNGTRLTVT.

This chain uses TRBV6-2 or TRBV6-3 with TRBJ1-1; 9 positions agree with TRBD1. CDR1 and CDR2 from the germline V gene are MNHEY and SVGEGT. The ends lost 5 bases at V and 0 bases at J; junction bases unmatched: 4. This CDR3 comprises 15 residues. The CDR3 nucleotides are TGTGCCAGCAGTGGGACAGGGAGAATGAACACTGAAGCTTTCTTT. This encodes CASSGTGRMNTEAFF.

The CDR3 coding sequence is TGTGCCAGCAGTTTTTATGGAGCGGGCACCTACAATGAGCAGTTCTTC. It specifies CASSFYGAGTYNEQFF. The chain joins TRBV27 to TRBJ2-1, with D tentatively TRBD2 (6 bases). CDR3 size: 16 residues. Deletions cut 3 bases from V and 2 bases from J, with 14 bases between. CDR1 is MNHEY, CDR2 SMNVEV, per germline (reference sequence).

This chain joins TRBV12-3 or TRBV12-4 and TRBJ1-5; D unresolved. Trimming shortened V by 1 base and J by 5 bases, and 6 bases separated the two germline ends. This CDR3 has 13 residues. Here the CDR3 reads CASSLDSDQPQHF. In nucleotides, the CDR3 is TGTGCCAGCAGTTTAGACAGCGATCAGCCCCAGCATTTT.

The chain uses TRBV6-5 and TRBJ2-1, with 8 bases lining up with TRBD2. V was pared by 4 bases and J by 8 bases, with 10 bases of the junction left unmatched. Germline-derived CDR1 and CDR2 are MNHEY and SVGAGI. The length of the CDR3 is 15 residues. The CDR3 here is CASSFSGTVVDEQFF. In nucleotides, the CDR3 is TGTGCCAGCAGTTTTAGCGGGACCGTTGTGGATGAGCAGTTCTTC.

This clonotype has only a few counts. In DNA form, the CDR3 reads TGTGCCAGCAGCTTAGCGCTTGGGCAAAACTATGGCTACACCTTC. This sequence encodes CASSLALGQNYGYTF. V is TRBV7-9 and J is TRBJ1-2; unclear D gene. V dropped 0 bases and J dropped 2 bases, with 10 bases sitting between them. This CDR3 is built from 15 residues. The germline V gene has CDR1 SEHNR and CDR2 FQNEAQ (reference sequence).

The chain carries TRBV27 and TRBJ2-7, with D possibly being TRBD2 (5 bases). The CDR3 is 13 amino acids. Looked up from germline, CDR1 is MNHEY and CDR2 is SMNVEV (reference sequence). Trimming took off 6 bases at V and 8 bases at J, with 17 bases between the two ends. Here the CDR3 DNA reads TGTGCCAGCAGATCCCGCGGGTACTTTCAGCAGTACTTC. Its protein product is CASRSRGYFQQYF.